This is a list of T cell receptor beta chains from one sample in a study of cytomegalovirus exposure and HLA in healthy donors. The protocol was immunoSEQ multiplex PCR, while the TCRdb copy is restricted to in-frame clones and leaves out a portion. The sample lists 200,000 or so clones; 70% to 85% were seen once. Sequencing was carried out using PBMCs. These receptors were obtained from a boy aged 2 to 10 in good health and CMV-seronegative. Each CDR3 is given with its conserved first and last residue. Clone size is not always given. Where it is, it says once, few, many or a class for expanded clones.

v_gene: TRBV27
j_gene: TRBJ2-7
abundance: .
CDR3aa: CASSPTVLSSYEQYF

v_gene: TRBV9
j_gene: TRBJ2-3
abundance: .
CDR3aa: CASSVGLRQGADTQYF

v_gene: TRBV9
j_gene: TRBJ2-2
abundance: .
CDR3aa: CASSWDSTNTGELFF

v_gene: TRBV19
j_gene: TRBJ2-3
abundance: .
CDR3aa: CASSVPSGGVTDTQYF

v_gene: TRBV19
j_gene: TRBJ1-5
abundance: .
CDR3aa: CASSRLKTGDNQPQHF

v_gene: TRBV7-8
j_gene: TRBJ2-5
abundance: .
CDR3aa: CASSLAGAGDGETQYF

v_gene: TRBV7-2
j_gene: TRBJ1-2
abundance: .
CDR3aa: CASSPRQAGGWIDYGYTF

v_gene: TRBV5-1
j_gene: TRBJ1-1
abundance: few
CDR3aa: CASSLVPGQGEAFF

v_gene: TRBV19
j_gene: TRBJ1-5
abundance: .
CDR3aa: CASSISGNSQPQHF

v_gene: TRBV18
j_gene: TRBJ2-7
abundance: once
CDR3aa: CASSPVDYEQYF

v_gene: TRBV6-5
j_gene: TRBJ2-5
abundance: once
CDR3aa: CASTRQGQETQYF

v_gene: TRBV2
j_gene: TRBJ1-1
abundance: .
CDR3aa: CASVERGTEAFF

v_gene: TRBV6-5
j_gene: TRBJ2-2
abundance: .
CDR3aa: CASSYQGPGELFF

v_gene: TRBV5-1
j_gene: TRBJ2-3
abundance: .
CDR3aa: CASSWTSSTDTQYF

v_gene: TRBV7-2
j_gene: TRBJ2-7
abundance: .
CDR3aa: CASRFRSGQVAEQYF

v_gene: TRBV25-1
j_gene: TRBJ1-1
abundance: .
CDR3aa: CASSEGVRGRRFSEAFF

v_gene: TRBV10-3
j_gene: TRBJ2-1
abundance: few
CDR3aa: CAISELENNEQFF

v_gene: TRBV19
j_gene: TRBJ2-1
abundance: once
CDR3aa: CASSIGDSGINNEQFF

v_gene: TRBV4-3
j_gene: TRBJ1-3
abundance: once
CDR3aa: CASSQDGQAYGNTIYF

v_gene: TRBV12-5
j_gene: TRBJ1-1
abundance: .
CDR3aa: CASGYEANTEAFF

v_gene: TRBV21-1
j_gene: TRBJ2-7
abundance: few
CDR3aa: CASSKANNRQGQGGCYEQYF

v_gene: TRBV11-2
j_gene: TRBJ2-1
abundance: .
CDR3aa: CASSPIGGSSYNEQFF

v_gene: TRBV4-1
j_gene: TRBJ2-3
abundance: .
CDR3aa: CASSRNRGPADTQYF

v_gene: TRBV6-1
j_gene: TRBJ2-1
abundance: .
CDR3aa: CASSLGGGYNEQFF

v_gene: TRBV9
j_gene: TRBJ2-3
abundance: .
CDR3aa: CASSYRDRGGYSGTQYF

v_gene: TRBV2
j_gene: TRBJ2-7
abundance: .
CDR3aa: CASRKGGGSYEQYF

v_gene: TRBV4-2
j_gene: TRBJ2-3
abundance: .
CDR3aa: CASSSGGAGDTQYF

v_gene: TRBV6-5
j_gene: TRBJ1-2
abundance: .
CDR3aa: CASSYEGGAGGYTF

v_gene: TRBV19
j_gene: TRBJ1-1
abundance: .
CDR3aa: CASSLLRGEAFF

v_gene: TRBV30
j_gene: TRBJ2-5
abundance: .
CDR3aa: CAWASGQETQYF

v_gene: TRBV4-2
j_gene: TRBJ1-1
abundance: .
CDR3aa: CASSQGQGADTEAFF

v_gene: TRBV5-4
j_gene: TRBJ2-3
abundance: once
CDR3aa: CASSHGGGISTDTQYF

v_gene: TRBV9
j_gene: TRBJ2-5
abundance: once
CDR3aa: CASSSQGQETQYF

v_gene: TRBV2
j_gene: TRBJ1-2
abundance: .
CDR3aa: CASSEEFEVGYTF

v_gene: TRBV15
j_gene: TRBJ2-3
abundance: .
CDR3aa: CATSRGNTDTQYF

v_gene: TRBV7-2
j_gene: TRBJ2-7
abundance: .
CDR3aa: CASSLSGGSYYEQYF

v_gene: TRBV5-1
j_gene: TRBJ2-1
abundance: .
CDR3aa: CASSSDSRLGYNEQFF

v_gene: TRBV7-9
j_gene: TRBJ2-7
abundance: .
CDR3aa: CASSWEGMTYEQYF

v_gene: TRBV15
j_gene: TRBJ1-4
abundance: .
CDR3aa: CATSSQDRLGTNEKLFF

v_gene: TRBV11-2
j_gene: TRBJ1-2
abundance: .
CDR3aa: CASSSDRGFYGYTF

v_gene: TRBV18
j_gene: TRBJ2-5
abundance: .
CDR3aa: CASSPQPHGGTQYF

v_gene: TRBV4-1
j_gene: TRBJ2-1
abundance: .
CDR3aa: CASSQGGVKGYNEQFF

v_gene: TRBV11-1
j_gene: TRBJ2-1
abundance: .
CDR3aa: CASSLGGTADNEQFF

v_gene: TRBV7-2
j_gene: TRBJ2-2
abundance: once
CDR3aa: CASSTLGLVTGELFF

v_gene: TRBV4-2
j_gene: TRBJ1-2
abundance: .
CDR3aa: CASSQEFQDRENGYTF

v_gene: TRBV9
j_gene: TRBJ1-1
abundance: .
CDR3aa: CASSGDRAEAFF

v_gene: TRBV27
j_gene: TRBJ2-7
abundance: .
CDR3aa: CASSSGDSLYEQYF

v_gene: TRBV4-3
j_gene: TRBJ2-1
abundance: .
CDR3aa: CASSLEGAAYNEQFF

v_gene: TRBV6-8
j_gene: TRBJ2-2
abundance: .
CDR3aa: CASSYLELNTGELFF

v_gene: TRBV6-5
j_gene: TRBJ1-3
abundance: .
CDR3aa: CASKNGQGTDTIYF

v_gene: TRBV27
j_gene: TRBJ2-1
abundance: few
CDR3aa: CASSFRLRDRGHEQFF

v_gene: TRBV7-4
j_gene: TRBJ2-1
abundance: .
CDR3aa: CASSSSGLAGGPGSYNEQFF

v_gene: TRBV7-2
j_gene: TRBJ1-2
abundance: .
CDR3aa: CASSNDRGSGGYTF